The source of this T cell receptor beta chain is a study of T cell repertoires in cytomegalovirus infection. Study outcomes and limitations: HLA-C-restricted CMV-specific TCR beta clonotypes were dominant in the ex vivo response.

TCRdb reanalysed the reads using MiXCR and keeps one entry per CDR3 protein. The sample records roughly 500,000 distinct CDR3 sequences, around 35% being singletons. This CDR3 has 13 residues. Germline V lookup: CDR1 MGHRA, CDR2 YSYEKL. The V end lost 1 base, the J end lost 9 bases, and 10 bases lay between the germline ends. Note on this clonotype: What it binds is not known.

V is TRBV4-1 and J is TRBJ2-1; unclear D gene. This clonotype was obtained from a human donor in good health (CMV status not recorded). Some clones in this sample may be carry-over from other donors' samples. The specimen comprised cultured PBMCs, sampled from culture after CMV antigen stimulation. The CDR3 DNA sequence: TGCGCCAGCAGCCAAGTTTGGAGTGGTGAGCAGTTCTTC. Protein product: CASSQVWSGEQFF.